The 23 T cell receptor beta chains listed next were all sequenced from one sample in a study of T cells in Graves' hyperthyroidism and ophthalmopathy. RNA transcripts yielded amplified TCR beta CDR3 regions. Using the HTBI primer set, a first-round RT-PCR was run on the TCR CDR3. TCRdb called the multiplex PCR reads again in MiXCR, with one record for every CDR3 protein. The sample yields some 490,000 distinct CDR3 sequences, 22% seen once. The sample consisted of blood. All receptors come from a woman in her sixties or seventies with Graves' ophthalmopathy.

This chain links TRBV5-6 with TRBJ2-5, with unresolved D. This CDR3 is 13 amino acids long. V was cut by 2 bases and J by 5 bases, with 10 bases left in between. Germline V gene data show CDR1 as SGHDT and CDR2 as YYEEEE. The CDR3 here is CASSFRGWETQYF. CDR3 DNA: TGTGCCAGCAGCTTCCGAGGATGGGAGACCCAGTACTTC.

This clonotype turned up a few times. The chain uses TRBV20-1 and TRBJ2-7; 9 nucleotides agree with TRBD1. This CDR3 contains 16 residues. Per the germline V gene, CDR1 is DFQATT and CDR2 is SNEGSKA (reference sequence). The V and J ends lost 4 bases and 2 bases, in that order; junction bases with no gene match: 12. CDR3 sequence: CSATDFTGTGTYEQYF. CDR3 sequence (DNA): TGCAGTGCTACCGATTTTACCGGGACAGGGACCTACGAGCAGTACTTC.

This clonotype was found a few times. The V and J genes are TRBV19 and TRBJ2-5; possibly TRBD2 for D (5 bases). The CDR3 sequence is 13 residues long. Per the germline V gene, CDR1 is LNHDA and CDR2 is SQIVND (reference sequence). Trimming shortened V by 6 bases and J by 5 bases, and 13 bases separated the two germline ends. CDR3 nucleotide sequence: TGTGCCAGTAGCCGGGGTAGCTTGGAGACCCAGTACTTC. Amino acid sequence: CASSRGSLETQYF.

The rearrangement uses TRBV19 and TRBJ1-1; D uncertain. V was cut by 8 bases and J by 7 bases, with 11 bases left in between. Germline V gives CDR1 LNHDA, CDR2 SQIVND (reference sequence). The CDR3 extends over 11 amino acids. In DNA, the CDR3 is TGTGCCAGTGCAACAGAGTTTGAAGCTTTCTTT. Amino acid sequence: CASATEFEAFF.

The CDR3 DNA is TGTGCCAGCAGCTTACCTATCCGCAGGGAGAGCCCTAATGAAAAACTGTTTTTT. Its translation: CASSLPIRRESPNEKLFF. The gene calls are TRBV11-3 and TRBJ1-4; D is possibly TRBD1 (5 bases). The CDR3 is 18 amino acids. The V gene lost 2 bases and the J gene lost 3 bases, with 19 bases spanning the gap. Per the germline V gene, CDR1 is SGHNT and CDR2 is YENEEA.

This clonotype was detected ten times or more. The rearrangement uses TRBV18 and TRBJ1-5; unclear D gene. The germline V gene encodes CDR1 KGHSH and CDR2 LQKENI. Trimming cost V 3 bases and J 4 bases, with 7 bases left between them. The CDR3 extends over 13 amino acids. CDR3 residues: CASSPGWNQPQHF. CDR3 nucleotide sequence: TGTGCCAGCTCACCCGGATGGAATCAGCCCCAGCATTTT.

Here the CDR3 DNA reads TGCGCCAGCAGTGACCCCGGGAAAACCGATGGAAACACCATATATTTT. Translated, it gives CASSDPGKTDGNTIYF. This sequence joins TRBV10-2 and TRBJ1-3; no firm D call. V shed 3 bases and J shed 3 bases, with 15 bases lying between them. The CDR3 is made up of 16 amino acids. Germline lookup yields CDR1 WSHSY and CDR2 SAAADI.

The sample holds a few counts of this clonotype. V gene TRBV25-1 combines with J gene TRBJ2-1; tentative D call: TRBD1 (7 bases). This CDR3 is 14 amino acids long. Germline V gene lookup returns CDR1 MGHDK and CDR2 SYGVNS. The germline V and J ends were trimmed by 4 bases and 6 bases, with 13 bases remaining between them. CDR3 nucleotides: TGTGCCAGCAGTGGAGCAGGGGGGTCCAATGAGCAGTTCTTC. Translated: CASSGAGGSNEQFF. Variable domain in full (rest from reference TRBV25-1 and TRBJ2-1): EADIYQTPRYLVIGTGKKITLECSQTMGHDKMYWYQQDPGMELHLIHYSYGVNSTEKGDLSSESTVSRIRTEHFPLTLESARPSHTSQYLCASSGAGGSNEQFFGPGTRLTVL.

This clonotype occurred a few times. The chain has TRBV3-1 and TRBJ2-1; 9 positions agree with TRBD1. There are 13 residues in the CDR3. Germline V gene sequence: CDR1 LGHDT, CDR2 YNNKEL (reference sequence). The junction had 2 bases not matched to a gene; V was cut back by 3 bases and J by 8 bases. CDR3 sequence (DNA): TGTGCCAGCAGCCAGGACAGGGGCGATGAGCAGTTCTTC. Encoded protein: CASSQDRGDEQFF.

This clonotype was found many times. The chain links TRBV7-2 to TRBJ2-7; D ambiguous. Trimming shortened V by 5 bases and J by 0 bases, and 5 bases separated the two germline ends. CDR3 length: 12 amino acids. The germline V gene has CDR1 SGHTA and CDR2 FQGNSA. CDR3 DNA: TGTGCCAGCAGCCCCAACTCCTACGAGCAGTACTTC. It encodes CASSPNSYEQYF.

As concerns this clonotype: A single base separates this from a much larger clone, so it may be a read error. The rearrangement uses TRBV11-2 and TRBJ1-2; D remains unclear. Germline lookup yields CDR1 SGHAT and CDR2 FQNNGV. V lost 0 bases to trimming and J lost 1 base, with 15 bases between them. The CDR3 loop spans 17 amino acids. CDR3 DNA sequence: TGTGCCAGCAGCTTAGATGGGTCGGGCAGCTTTAACTATGGCTACACCTTC. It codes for CASSLDGSGSFNYGYTF.

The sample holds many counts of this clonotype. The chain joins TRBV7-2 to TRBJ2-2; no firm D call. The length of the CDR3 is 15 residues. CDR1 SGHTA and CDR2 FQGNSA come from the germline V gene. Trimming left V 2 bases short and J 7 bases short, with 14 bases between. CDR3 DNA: TGTGCCAGCAGCTTACAGCCTGGCAAGGTCGGGGAGCTGTTTTTT. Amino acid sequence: CASSLQPGKVGELFF.

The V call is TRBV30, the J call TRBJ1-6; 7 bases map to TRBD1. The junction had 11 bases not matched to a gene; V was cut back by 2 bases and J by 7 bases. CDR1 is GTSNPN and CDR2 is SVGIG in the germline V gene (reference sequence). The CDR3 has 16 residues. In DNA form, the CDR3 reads TGTGCCTGGAGTCACTTGGGTGGACAGGACAATTCACCCCTCCACTTT. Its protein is CAWSHLGGQDNSPLHF.

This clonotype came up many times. CDR3 nucleotides: TGTGCCAGCTCACCAATTACGGTTTCTGAAGCTTTCTTT. It translates to CASSPITVSEAFF. The chain is built from TRBV18 and TRBJ1-1; D unresolved. CDR3 length: 13 residues. Trimming stripped 2 bases from V and 6 bases from J, with 10 bases between. The V gene's germline CDR1 is KGHSH and CDR2 LQKENI.

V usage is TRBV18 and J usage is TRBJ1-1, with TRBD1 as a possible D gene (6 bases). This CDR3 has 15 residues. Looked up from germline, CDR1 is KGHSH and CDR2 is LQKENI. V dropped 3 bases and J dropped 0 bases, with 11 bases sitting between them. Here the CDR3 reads CASSPLQGMNTEAFF. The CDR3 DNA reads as TGTGCCAGCTCACCTCTCCAGGGGATGAACACTGAAGCTTTCTTT.

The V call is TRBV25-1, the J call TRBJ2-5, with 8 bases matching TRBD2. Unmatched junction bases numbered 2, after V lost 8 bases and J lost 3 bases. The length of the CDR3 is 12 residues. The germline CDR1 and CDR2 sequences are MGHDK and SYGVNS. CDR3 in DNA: TGTGCCAGCTCGGGAGGGGAAGAGACCCAGTACTTC. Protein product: CASSGGEETQYF.

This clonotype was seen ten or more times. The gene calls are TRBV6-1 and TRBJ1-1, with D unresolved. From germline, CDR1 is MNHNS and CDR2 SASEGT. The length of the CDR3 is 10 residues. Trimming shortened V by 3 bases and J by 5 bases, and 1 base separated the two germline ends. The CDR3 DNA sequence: TGTGCCAGCAGTGAGACTGAAGCTTTCTTT. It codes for CASSETEAFF.

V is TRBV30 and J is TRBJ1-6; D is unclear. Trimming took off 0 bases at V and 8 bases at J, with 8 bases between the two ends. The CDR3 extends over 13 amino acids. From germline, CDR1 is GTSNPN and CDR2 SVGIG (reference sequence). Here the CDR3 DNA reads TGTGCCTGGAGTGTAAGAACCGATTCACCCCTCCACTTT. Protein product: CAWSVRTDSPLHF.

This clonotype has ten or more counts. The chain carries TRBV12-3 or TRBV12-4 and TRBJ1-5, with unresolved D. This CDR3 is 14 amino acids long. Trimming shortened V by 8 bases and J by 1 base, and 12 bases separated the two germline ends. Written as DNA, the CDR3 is TGTGCCAGCCTTTCTTCTCTGAGCAATCAGCCCCAGCATTTT. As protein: CASLSSLSNQPQHF.

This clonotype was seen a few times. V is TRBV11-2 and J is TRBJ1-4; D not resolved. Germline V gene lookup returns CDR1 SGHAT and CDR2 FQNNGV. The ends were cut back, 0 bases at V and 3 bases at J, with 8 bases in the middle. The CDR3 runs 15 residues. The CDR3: CASSLDIQSNEKLFF. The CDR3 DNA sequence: TGTGCCAGCAGCTTAGACATACAGTCTAATGAAAAACTGTTTTTT.

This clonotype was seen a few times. In DNA form, the CDR3 reads TGCAGCGTTGTTCCGGGGACAGTGAACACTGAAGCTTTCTTT. Translated: CSVVPGTVNTEAFF. The rearrangement links TRBV29-1 to TRBJ1-1, with TRBD1 matching over 7 bases. Germline CDR1 reads SQVTM; CDR2 reads ANQGSEA. After removal of 4 bases from V and 0 bases from J, the junction contained 5 bases not matched to a gene. The CDR3 is 14 residues long.

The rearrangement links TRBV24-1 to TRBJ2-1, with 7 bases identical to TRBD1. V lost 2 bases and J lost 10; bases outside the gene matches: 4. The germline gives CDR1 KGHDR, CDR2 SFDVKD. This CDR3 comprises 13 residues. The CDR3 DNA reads TGTGCCACCAGTGATTCGGGGACAGCCGAGCAGTTCTTC. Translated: CATSDSGTAEQFF.

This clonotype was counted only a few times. The CDR3 DNA reads as TGTGCCACCACCATGGGGGATAATTCACCCCTCCACTTT. Its protein product is CATTMGDNSPLHF. The chain carries TRBV30 and TRBJ1-6; possibly TRBD1 for D (5 bases). Looked up from germline, CDR1 is GTSNPN and CDR2 is SVGIG (reference sequence). The CDR3 runs to 13 residues. The germline V and J ends were trimmed by 8 bases and 5 bases, with 13 bases remaining between them.